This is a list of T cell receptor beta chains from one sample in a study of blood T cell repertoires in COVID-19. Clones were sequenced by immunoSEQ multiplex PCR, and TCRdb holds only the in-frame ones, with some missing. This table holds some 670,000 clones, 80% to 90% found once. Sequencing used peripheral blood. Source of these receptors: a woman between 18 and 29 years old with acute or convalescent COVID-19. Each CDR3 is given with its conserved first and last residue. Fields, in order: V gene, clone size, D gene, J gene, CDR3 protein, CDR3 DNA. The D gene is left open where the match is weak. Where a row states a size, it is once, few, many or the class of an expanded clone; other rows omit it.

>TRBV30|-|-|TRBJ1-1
CAWSVQGPSAFF
TGTGCCTGGAGTGTACAGGGACCGTCCGCTTTCTTT
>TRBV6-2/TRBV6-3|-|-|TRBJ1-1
CASSLRGGTEAFF
TGTGCCAGCAGTCTCCGAGGGGGCACTGAAGCTTTCTTT
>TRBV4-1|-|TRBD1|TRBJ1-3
CASSRTGSTIYF
TGCGCCAGCAGCCGGACAGGATCCACCATATATTTT
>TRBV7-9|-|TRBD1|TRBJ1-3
CASSLAGTGVGNTIYF
TGTGCCAGCAGCTTAGCCGGGACAGGGGTTGGAAACACCATATATTTT
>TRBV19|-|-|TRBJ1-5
CASRATGINQPQHF
TGTGCCAGTAGAGCAACAGGGATTAATCAGCCCCAGCATTTT
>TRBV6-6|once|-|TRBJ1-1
CASSYVGGAYTEAFF
TGTGCCAGCAGTTACGTAGGGGGGGCTTACACTGAAGCTTTCTTT
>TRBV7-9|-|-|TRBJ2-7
CASSYLGPFYEQYF
TGTGCCAGCAGCTATCTAGGTCCCTTCTACGAGCAGTACTTC
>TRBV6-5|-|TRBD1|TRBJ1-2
CASRSRGLNYGYTF
TGTGCCAGCAGGTCCAGGGGGCTTAACTATGGCTACACCTTC
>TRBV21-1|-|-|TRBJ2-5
CASSKASRGLRAQYF
TGTGCCAGCAGCAAAGCTAGTAGGGGGTTGAGGGCCCAGTACTTC
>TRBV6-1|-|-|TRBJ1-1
CASSEAPETEAFF
TGTGCCAGCAGTGAAGCCCCCGAGACTGAAGCTTTCTTT
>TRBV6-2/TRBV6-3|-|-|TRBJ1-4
CASSSRDSTNEKLFF
TGTGCCAGCAGCTCCAGGGACTCAACTAATGAAAAACTGTTTTTT
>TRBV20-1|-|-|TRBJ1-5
CSASTGSLISNQPQHF
TGCAGTGCTAGTACCGGGAGCTTAATAAGCAATCAGCCCCAGCATTTT
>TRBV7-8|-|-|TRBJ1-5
CASSLALPEGGQPQHF
TGTGCCAGCAGCTTAGCCCTCCCGGAGGGTGGACAGCCCCAGCATTTT
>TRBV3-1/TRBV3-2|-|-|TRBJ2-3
CASSQVMGGLDTQYF
TGTGCCAGCAGCCAAGTGATGGGGGGTTTAGATACGCAGTATTTT
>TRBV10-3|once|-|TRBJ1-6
CAISDPKNNSPLHF
TGTGCCATCAGTGATCCTAAGAATAATTCACCCCTCCACTTT
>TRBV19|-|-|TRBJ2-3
CASSIVQGGTDTQYF
TGTGCCAGTAGTATAGTCCAGGGAGGTACAGATACGCAGTATTTT
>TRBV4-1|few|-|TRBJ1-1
CASSLMVQGNTEAFF
TGCGCCAGCAGCCTCATGGTGCAGGGGAACACTGAAGCTTTCTTT
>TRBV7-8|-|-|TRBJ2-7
CASSSPGAYEQYF
TGTGCCAGCAGCTCGCCAGGGGCCTACGAGCAGTACTTC
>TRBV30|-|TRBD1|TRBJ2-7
CAWEAGTGLEQYF
TGTGCCTGGGAAGCCGGGACAGGGCTCGAGCAGTACTTC
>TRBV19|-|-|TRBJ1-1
CASSLTRAGNTEAFF
TGTGCCAGTAGTCTAACCCGGGCGGGTAACACTGAAGCTTTCTTT
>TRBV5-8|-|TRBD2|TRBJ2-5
CASSPTGGAWKTQYF
TGTGCCAGCTCCCCAACCGGGGGGGCCTGGAAGACCCAGTACTTC
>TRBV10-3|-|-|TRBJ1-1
CAHQAIGEKAFF
TGTGCCCATCAAGCAATAGGAGAAAAAGCTTTCTTT
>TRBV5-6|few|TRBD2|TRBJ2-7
CASRSGTSPYEQYF
TGTGCCAGCAGATCCGGGACTAGCCCCTACGAGCAGTACTTC
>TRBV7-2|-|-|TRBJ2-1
CASSLGRENYNEQFF
TGTGCCAGCAGCTTGGGCAGGGAAAATTACAATGAGCAGTTCTTC
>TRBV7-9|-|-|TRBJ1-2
CASSLQGNYGYTF
TGTGCCAGCAGCTTACAGGGGAACTATGGCTACACCTTC
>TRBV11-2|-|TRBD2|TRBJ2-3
CASSPLAGGDRDTQYF
TGTGCCAGCAGCCCCCTAGCGGGGGGGGATAGAGATACGCAGTATTTT
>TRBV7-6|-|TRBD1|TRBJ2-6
CASSLTDRARSGANVLTF
TGTGCCAGCAGCTTAACGGACAGGGCCCGCTCTGGGGCCAACGTCCTGACTTTC
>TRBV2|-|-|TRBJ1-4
CASVRRGGKEKLFF
TGTGCCAGCGTGAGGAGGGGGGGGAAGGAAAAACTGTTTTTT
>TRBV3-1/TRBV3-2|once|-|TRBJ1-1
CASSQREGRAFF
TGTGCCAGCAGCCAGAGGGAGGGCCGGGCTTTCTTT
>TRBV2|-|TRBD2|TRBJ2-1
CASSGGSSYNEQFF
TGTGCCAGCTCCGGGGGGAGCTCCTACAATGAGCAGTTCTTC
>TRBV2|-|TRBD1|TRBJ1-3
CASKLEQGASGNTIYF
TGTGCCAGCAAGTTAGAACAGGGGGCCTCTGGAAACACCATATATTTT
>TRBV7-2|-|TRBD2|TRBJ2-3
CASSARGGFTDTQYF
TGTGCCAGCAGCGCCCGGGGGGGCTTCACAGATACGCAGTATTTT
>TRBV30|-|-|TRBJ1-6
CAWRPDSTYNSPLHF
TGTGCCTGGAGACCGGACAGCACCTATAATTCACCCCTCCACTTT
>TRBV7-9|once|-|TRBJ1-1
CASSLVGSGTEAFF
TGTGCCAGCAGCTTAGTGGGCTCTGGGACTGAAGCTTTCTTT
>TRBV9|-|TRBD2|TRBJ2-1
CASSAGTSGGHEQFF
TGTGCCAGCAGCGCTGGGACTAGCGGGGGGCATGAGCAGTTCTTC
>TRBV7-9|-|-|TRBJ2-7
CASSLGDTDTNHYEQYF
TGTGCCAGCAGCTTAGGGGACACAGACACCAACCATTACGAGCAGTACTTC
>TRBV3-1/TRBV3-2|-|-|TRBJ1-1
CASSREGGTEAFF
TGTGCCAGCAGCCGAGAGGGAGGGACTGAAGCTTTCTTT
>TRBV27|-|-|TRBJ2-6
CASSLLGGAGANVLTF
TGTGCCAGCAGTTTATTGGGAGGCGCTGGGGCCAACGTCCTGACTTTC
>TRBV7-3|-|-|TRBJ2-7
CASSPDGLSSYEQYF
TGTGCCAGCAGCCCCGATGGACTGAGCTCCTACGAGCAGTACTTC
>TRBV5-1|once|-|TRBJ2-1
CASSLPLPGEPNLNEQFF
TGCGCCAGCAGCTTACCCTTACCTGGGGAGCCAAACTTAAATGAGCAGTTCTTC
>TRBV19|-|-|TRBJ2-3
CASSTQGYTDTQYF
TGTGCCAGTAGTACCCAGGGTTACACAGATACGCAGTATTTT
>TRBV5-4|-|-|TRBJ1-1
CASSLVGFVTEAFF
TGTGCCAGCAGCTTGGTTGGCTTTGTTACTGAAGCTTTCTTT
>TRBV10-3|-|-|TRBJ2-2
CAISRQATNTGELFF
TGTGCCATCAGTCGGCAGGCAACGAACACCGGGGAGCTGTTTTTT
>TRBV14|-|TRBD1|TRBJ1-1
CASIPGPFVGQGFYTEAFF
TGTGCCAGCATTCCAGGACCGTTTGTCGGACAGGGGTTTTACACTGAAGCTTTCTTT
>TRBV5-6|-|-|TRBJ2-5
CASSSGTLRLETQYF
TGTGCCAGCAGCTCAGGGACTCTTCGCCTGGAGACCCAGTACTTC
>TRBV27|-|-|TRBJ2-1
CASSLEGNEQFF
TGTGCCAGCAGTTTAGAGGGTAATGAGCAGTTCTTC